Listed below are T cell receptor beta chains from one sample, sequenced in a study of CXCR3-negative and CXCR3-positive naive CD8 T cells. TCRdb reanalyzed the 5' RACE reads and collapses them to one entry per CDR3 protein, without DNA. This repertoire includes approximately 6,700 distinct CDR3 sequences. Sample: naive CXCR3- CD8+ T cells from blood. Receptors originate from a human donor in good health. Some clones in this sample may be carry-over from other donors' samples. The CDR3 runs from the conserved cysteine through the conserved F or W. Each record gives: J gene, clone size, V gene, CDR3 protein. Size tells how often a clone was seen (once, few, many) or the class of an expanded clone, and some rows leave it out.

>TRBJ2-3|medium-sized|TRBV11-3
CASSYPVSGSSDTQYF
>TRBJ2-7|-|TRBV28
CASSRRTGAYEQYF
>TRBJ2-1|-|TRBV18
CASSPPADSSYNEHFF
>TRBJ1-2|medium-sized|TRBV12-3/TRBV12-4
CASSSFRGYGYTF
>TRBJ2-3|-|TRBV7-2
CASSLAGSADTQYF
>TRBJ2-1|-|TRBV28
CASSSHRDSPYNEQFF
>TRBJ2-2|medium-sized|TRBV18
CASSPTPGSLNTGELFF
>TRBJ2-1|-|TRBV20-1
CSASGPNEQFF
>TRBJ2-3|-|TRBV11-2
CASSPGDTQYF
>TRBJ2-5|-|TRBV2
CASGGTGGETQYF
>TRBJ1-5|medium-sized|TRBV29-1
CSVEPPGGTRYSNQPQHF
>TRBJ1-1|-|TRBV2
CASSGTGVVDTEAFF
>TRBJ1-1|medium-sized|TRBV7-8
CASSLGGQAQAFF
>TRBJ2-2|-|TRBV24-1
CATTPGQGAPGELSF
>TRBJ2-7|-|TRBV29-1
CSVVAGSSYEQYF
>TRBJ2-7|-|TRBV19
CASSQTSATYEQYF
>TRBJ2-2|-|TRBV29-1
CSAGGLAATGELFF
>TRBJ1-1|-|TRBV21-1
CASSKVESPPRDWGTEAFF
>TRBJ2-3|medium-sized|TRBV7-6
CGYRRDSFSDTQYF
>TRBJ2-1|-|TRBV28
CASRVPNNEQFF
>TRBJ2-3|medium-sized|TRBV7-2
CASSPHLTSGDTDTQYF
>TRBJ1-1|medium-sized|TRBV20-1
CSASVEGLWPNTEAFF
>TRBJ2-1|-|TRBV3-1
CASSQQRDSYNEQSF
>TRBJ1-2|medium-sized|TRBV29-1
CSVDDREDGYTF
>TRBJ2-1|medium-sized|TRBV12-3/TRBV12-4
CASSGGGGGEQFF
>TRBJ1-1|-|TRBV19
CASQSRDGHTEAFF
>TRBJ1-1|-|TRBV7-9
CASSPLPDNMNTEAFF
>TRBJ1-2|medium-sized|TRBV29-1
CSVETGDSYGYTF
>TRBJ2-1|-|TRBV29-1
CSVRGQGFTAYNEQFF
>TRBJ2-1|medium-sized|TRBV14
CASSQAATGGNEQFF
>TRBJ1-6|-|TRBV6-6
CASSRDSSYNSPLHF
>TRBJ2-1|medium-sized|TRBV28
CASRGEREAYNEQFF
>TRBJ2-2|-|TRBV28
CASTVWGGELFF
>TRBJ1-1|medium-sized|TRBV5-1
CASSLGQGRNTEAFF
>TRBJ1-6|medium-sized|TRBV4-2
CASSQGSGTGGGNSPLHF
>TRBJ2-5|medium-sized|TRBV2
CASSGSSGDQETQYF
>TRBJ2-5|-|TRBV7-3
CASSPLGGETQYF
>TRBJ2-7|medium-sized|TRBV20-1
CSARDTLDRSTYEQYF
>TRBJ2-3|medium-sized|TRBV29-1
CSTVGLTDTQYF
>TRBJ1-5|-|TRBV11-2
CASSLGGWDGQPQHF
>TRBJ2-3|-|TRBV29-1
CSAPPAGSTDTQYF
>TRBJ2-5|medium-sized|TRBV7-9
CASSYREQETQYF